The 17 T cell receptor beta chains below come from one sample, sequenced in a study of technical replicates of blood from a handful of donors listed by TCRdb under 2017. Libraries were made using the immunoSEQ multiplex PCR assay. What TCRdb holds here is the immuneACCESS table cut down to in-frame rearrangements. Part of the clones is not present; checked against another copy, under half of the missing clones reflect an unresolved V gene, and the others are unexplained. Recorded for this sample are around 80,000 clones; 96% of them occurred a single time. Around 0.28% of the sample rests with the top ten. Sequenced: T cells isolated from PBMCs. Every receptor here comes from a human donor in good health.

The chain recombines TRBV6-1 with TRBJ2-5; D perhaps matches TRBD2 (5 bases). Germline V gene lookup returns CDR1 MNHNS and CDR2 SASEGT. CDR3 length: 15 amino acids. The ends were cut back, 3 bases at V and 2 bases at J, with 13 bases in the middle. The CDR3 spells CASSDEGREQETQYF. The DNA for the CDR3 is TGTGCCAGCAGTGATGAAGGGAGAGAGCAAGAGACCCAGTACTTC.

The V and J genes are TRBV27 and TRBJ2-7, with 7 bases identical to TRBD1. CDR1 and CDR2 (germline): MNHEY, SMNVEV (reference sequence). The CDR3 is 13 amino acids. V gave up 5 bases and J gave up 2 bases; unmatched junction bases: 3. For the CDR3, the DNA is TGTGCCAGCAGTCCTGGGACAGCCTACGAGCAGTACTTC. Translated: CASSPGTAYEQYF.

The chain employs TRBV30 and TRBJ2-1, with D unclear. Trimming cost V 4 bases and J 0 bases, with 10 bases left between them. CDR1 and CDR2 (germline): GTSNPN, SVGIG (reference sequence). The CDR3 sequence is 14 residues long. The CDR3 region is CAWTQEASYNEQFF. For the CDR3, the DNA is TGTGCCTGGACGCAGGAAGCCTCCTACAATGAGCAGTTCTTC.

The chain has TRBV5-1 and TRBJ2-5; 8 bases are shared with TRBD2. This CDR3 spans 16 amino acids. The germline V gene encodes CDR1 SGHRS and CDR2 YFSETQ. V lost 0 bases to trimming and J lost 4 bases; unmatched junction nucleotides: 8. DNA for the CDR3: TGCGCCAGCAGCTTGGGAACTAGCGGAGGTGGAGAGACCCAGTACTTC. This translates into CASSLGTSGGGETQYF.

The gene calls are TRBV11-2 and TRBJ1-5; TRBD1 matches 8 bases. The CDR3 is made up of 19 amino acids. From germline, CDR1 is SGHAT and CDR2 FQNNGV. The ends lost 0 bases at V and 9 bases at J; junction bases unmatched: 19. The CDR3 reads CASSLEFAPGGDRRGPQHF. DNA of the CDR3: TGTGCCAGCAGCTTAGAATTCGCGCCAGGGGGCGACCGCAGAGGGCCCCAGCATTTT.

The V call is TRBV25-1, the J call TRBJ1-2; 7 bases fit TRBD1. The trim removed 2 bases at V and 7 bases at J, leaving 4 bases unmatched. The CDR3 contains 13 residues. Germline V gene data show CDR1 as MGHDK and CDR2 as SYGVNS. The CDR3 protein is CASSETGVLGYTF. Written as DNA, the CDR3 is TGTGCCAGCAGTGAAACAGGGGTTCTTGGCTACACCTTC.

This clone was observed a single time. This rearrangement joins TRBV13 to TRBJ1-1, with D maybe TRBD1 (6 bases). This CDR3 is built from 15 residues. Germline loops: CDR1 PRHDT, CDR2 FYEKMQ (reference sequence). Trimming took 6 bases from V and 3 from J, leaving 17 bases between them. CDR3 residues: CASRLTLDSHTEAFF. CDR3 in DNA: TGTGCCAGCAGGTTAACTCTGGACAGCCACACTGAAGCTTTCTTT. Full variable domain (outside the CDR3, taken from reference TRBV13 and TRBJ1-1): AAGVIQSPRHLIKEKRETATLKCYPIPRHDTVYWYQQGPGQDPQFLISFYEKMQSDKGSIPDRFSAQQFSDYHSELNMSSLELGDSALYFCASRLTLDSHTEAFFGQGTRLTVV.

This sequence joins TRBV28 and TRBJ1-2, with TRBD1 matching over 9 bases. Germline values: CDR1 MDHEN, CDR2 SYDVKM. V lost 3 bases to trimming and J lost 6 bases; unmatched junction nucleotides: 14. The length of the CDR3 is 17 residues. CDR3 nucleotide sequence: TGTGCCAGCAGTTTTATAGTGGGACAGGGCCAGAGAGATGGCTACACCTTC. It yields the protein CASSFIVGQGQRDGYTF.

The chain links TRBV6-1 to TRBJ1-5; 8 nucleotides align to TRBD1. The CDR3 spans 12 residues. Germline V gene data show CDR1 as MNHNS and CDR2 as SASEGT. V lost 5 bases and J lost 6; bases outside the gene matches: 0. CDR3 nucleotide sequence: TGTGCCAGCAGTACAGGGGGTCAGCCCCAGCATTTT. Its translation is CASSTGGQPQHF.

The chain couples TRBV2 to TRBJ2-2; weak D call: TRBD2 (6 bases). CDR3 length equals 18 residues. The V end was cut by 2 bases, the J end by 3 bases, with 19 bases between. CDR1 and CDR2 from the germline V gene are SNHLY and FYNNEI. DNA for the CDR3: TGTGCCAGCAGTGAATTTTCCTTCAGGGAGGAGGACACCGGGGAGCTGTTTTTT. Encoded protein: CASSEFSFREEDTGELFF.

The rearrangement links TRBV18 to TRBJ2-1; TRBD2 matches 10 bases. The CDR3 contains 17 residues. Germline V gene data show CDR1 as KGHSH and CDR2 as LQKENI. V lost 4 bases to trimming and J lost 1 base; unmatched junction nucleotides: 7. In DNA form, the CDR3 reads TGTGCCAGCTCACAATCTAGCGGGAGTGGTTCCTACAATGAGCAGTTCTTC. Protein product: CASSQSSGSGSYNEQFF.

The chain joins TRBV7-7 to TRBJ2-5; no clear D. Looked up from germline, CDR1 is SSHAT and CDR2 is FNYEAQ (reference sequence). The CDR3 has 11 amino acids. Trimming took off 0 bases at V and 14 bases at J, with 10 bases between the two ends. CDR3 sequence reads: CASSLAGTVYF. CDR3 in DNA: TGTGCCAGCAGCTTAGCAGGCACAGTCTACTTC.

The gene calls are TRBV7-9 and TRBJ1-1; D ambiguous. This CDR3 comprises 14 residues. The germline V and J ends were trimmed by 4 bases and 1 base, with 10 bases remaining between them. In germline, CDR1 is SEHNR, CDR2 FQNEAQ (reference sequence). The CDR3 sequence: CASSSRRENTEAFF. DNA for the CDR3: TGTGCCAGCAGCTCCCGGAGGGAGAACACTGAAGCTTTCTTT.

J is TRBJ2-1 and V is TRBV9, with 7 bases aligning to TRBD2. CDR3 length equals 13 residues. V shed 3 bases and J 7 bases; nucleotides not matched to a gene: 4. Germline CDR1 reads SGDLS; CDR2 reads YYNGEE. This CDR3 is CASSARLANEQFF. The CDR3 region has the DNA TGTGCCAGCAGCGCCCGACTAGCAAATGAGCAGTTCTTC.

CDR3 sequence: CASSKGGLAGVSGNEQFF. As DNA, the CDR3 is TGTGCCAGTAGTAAGGGGGGACTAGCGGGAGTATCAGGCAATGAGCAGTTCTTC. The V call is TRBV19, the J call TRBJ2-1; 14 bases align to TRBD2. This CDR3 has 18 amino acids. V trimming: 4 bases; J trimming: 6 bases; junction bases outside the gene matches: 11. The germline V gene has CDR1 LNHDA and CDR2 SQIVND (reference sequence).

The chain couples TRBV7-3 to TRBJ2-7; possibly TRBD1 for D (6 bases). The CDR3 is made up of 15 amino acids. Germline CDR1 and CDR2: SGHTA and FQGTGA. With 0 bases removed from V and 4 bases from J, the gap between germline ends came to 13 bases. The CDR3 region has the DNA TGTGCCAGCAGCTTAACGGCAGGGGTAGTTTACGAGCAGTACTTC. Translation gives CASSLTAGVVYEQYF.

This sequence joins TRBV25-1 and TRBJ1-2; D is possibly TRBD1 (6 bases). This CDR3 is built from 13 residues. V was clipped by 5 bases and J by 8 bases, with 15 bases between them. Germline CDR1 MGHDK, CDR2 SYGVNS. The CDR3 nucleotides are TGTGCCAGCAGTATCTGGACAGCCAGCGGCTACACCTTC. Protein: CASSIWTASGYTF.